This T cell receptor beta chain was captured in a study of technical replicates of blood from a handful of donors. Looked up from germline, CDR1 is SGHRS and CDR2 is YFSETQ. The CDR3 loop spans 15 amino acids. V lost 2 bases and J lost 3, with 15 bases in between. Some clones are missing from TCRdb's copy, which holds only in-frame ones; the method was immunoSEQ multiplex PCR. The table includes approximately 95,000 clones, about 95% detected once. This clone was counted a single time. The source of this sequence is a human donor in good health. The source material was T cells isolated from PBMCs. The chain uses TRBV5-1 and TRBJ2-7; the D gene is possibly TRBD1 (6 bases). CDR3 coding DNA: TGCGCCAGCAGCTTAGGCGTTGGGGGCCTCTACGAGCAGTACTTC. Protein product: CASSLGVGGLYEQYF.